This T cell receptor beta chain was sequenced in a study of cytomegalovirus exposure and HLA in healthy donors. Looking at the study overall: Both the approximately 130 validation repertoires and the approximately 670 first-cohort repertoires used the same platform, as reported by a later analysis.

As for this clone: The antigen is undetermined.

The CDR3 runs to 15 residues. Losses at the gene ends were 1 base for V and 1 base for J; bases not matched to a gene: 3. CDR1 LGHNA and CDR2 YNFKEQ come from the germline V gene. Sequencing was performed with immunoSEQ multiplex PCR; in TCRdb, only in-frame clones are kept and a portion is missing. The sample shows about 360,000 clones, roughly 85% of them seen only once. Broader study findings: Subsequent analysis found a tendency for first-cohort TCR clusters to co-occur within the 90 to 150 validation repertoires. Some public TCRs appeared in many individuals, while most sequences were rare.

This sequence originates from a woman aged 18-29 years in good health and CMV-seronegative. The sample was PBMCs. The chain couples TRBV4-2 to TRBJ1-1; TRBD1 agrees at 7 bases. DNA of the CDR3: TGTGCCAGCAGCCAAGGACAGGGCGCGAACACTGAAGCTTTCTTT. The encoded protein is CASSQGQGANTEAFF.